The 24 T cell receptor beta chains listed next were all sequenced from one sample in a study of blood T cells in healthy people across ages (dated by TCRdb to the mid-2010s). Receptor libraries were prepared by 5' RACE. Instrument used: Illumina HiSeq 2500. The second PCR ran for roughly 6 to 11 cycles and used a J-beta primer mix along with a sample-barcoded 5' primer. TCRdb reran the public reads through fastp at Q25 and MiXCR, keeping productive beta chains. Each entry is one CDR3 protein sequence, shown with its most common DNA and genes. The sample table records around 1,700,000 distinct CDR3 sequences; roughly 27% of these occur just once. The biggest ten clones account for roughly 8% of the sample. Sequencing used blood. These receptors were collected from a woman aged 25 to 39 in good health.

As for this clonotype: A read error is possible here, since a much larger clone lies one base away. The J gene is TRBJ2-5, the V gene TRBV12-3 or TRBV12-4; the D gene is possibly TRBD1 (5 bases). This CDR3 has 14 residues. The CDR3 DNA reads as TGTACCAGCAGGACGTCGACAGAGCAAGAGACCCAGTACTTC. Protein product: CTSRTSTEQETQYF.

This clonotype has just a few counts. Compared with germline, one end of the junction differs, possibly owing to a read error. The chain is built from TRBV5-5 and TRBJ2-5; D call uncertain. The CDR3 loop spans 13 amino acids. In germline, CDR1 is SGHKS, CDR2 YYEKEE (reference sequence). The CDR3 bases are TGTGCCAGCAGTCTTACTACTCAAGAGACCCCGTACTTC. Translation: CASSLTTQETPYF.

Comment on this clonotype: A read error may produce the germline difference seen at one junction end. V gene TRBV28 combines with J gene TRBJ1-2; D is perhaps TRBD1 (6 bases). Germline V gene data show CDR1 as MDHEN and CDR2 as SYDVKM. The CDR3 loop spans 13 amino acids. CDR3 protein: CASMTGGNYGYIF. The CDR3, as DNA: TGTGCCAGTATGACCGGGGGCAACTATGGCTACATCTTC.

Comments on this clonotype: The junction shows a germline mismatch at one end, possibly a read error. V usage is TRBV14 and J usage is TRBJ2-7; either TRBD1 or TRBD2 may supply D (5 bases each). The length of the CDR3 is 16 residues. CDR1 is SGHDN, CDR2 FVKESK, per germline. The CDR3 spells CANSRRPGTNSYEQYF. The CDR3 bases are TGTGCCAACAGCCGCCGTCCGGGGACGAACTCCTACGAGCAGTACTTC.

This rearrangement joins TRBV20-1 to TRBJ2-1, with 8 positions matching TRBD1. The J call may be wrong; the DNA end is better matched by TRBJ2-7. Germline V gene data show CDR1 as DFQATT and CDR2 as SNEGSKA (reference sequence). The CDR3 runs to 15 residues. The CDR3 region has the DNA TGCAGTGCCCGCAGGGGGCAGGAATCCTACAATGAGCAGTACTTC. Its translation: CSARRGQESYNEQYF.

The chain links TRBV9 to TRBJ2-7, with 7 positions matching TRBD1. CDR1 and CDR2 from the germline V gene are SGDLS and YYNGEE. Trimming removed 2 bases from V and 3 bases from J; junction bases left unmatched: 17. The CDR3 length is 18 residues. The CDR3 loop reads CASSVRDSTGESVYEQYF. The CDR3 DNA is TGTGCCAGCAGCGTCCGGGATAGCACAGGGGAGTCGGTCTACGAGCAGTACTTC.

In the case of this clonotype: This may come from a read error, since a much larger clone is one base off. The J gene is TRBJ2-7, the V gene TRBV15; 10 bases agree with TRBD1. J gave up 2 bases and V 10 bases, and 8 bases lay outside the gene matches. This CDR3 is 14 amino acids long. Germline CDR1 is LNHNV and CDR2 is YYDKDF (reference sequence). As DNA, the CDR3 is TGTGCCATCGCAGACGGACAGGGGGCCTACGAGCAGTACTTC. This translates into CAIADGQGAYEQYF.

This clonotype turned up a few times. This chain uses TRBV28 with TRBJ2-7; TRBD2 aligns across 14 bases. CDR3 length: 17 residues. V was clipped by 6 bases and J by 4 bases; unmatched bases: 11. Germline V CDR1 and CDR2: MDHEN, SYDVKM. In DNA form, the CDR3 reads TGTGCCAGCAGGCCCCAGGTCGGACTAGCGGGGGGTTACGAGCAGTACTTC. It translates to CASRPQVGLAGGYEQYF.

This clonotype was found a few times. This chain links TRBV5-1 with TRBJ1-6; D may be TRBD1 (5 bases). CDR3 length: 14 residues. Trimming took off 4 bases at V and 7 bases at J, with 12 bases between the two ends. In germline, CDR1 is SGHRS, CDR2 YFSETQ. The chain's CDR3 is CASSRAGENSPLHF. Here the CDR3 DNA reads TGCGCCAGCAGCCGGGCGGGGGAGAATTCACCCCTCCACTTT. The variable domain in full, completed from reference TRBV5-1 and TRBJ1-6, reads KAGVTQTPRYLIKTRGQQVTLSCSPISGHRSVSWYQQTPGQGLQFLFEYFSETQRNKGNFPGRFSGRQFSNSRSEMNVSTLELGDSALYLCASSRAGENSPLHFGNGTRLTVT.

The chain carries TRBV20-1 and TRBJ2-5; tentative D call: TRBD1 (6 bases). The CDR3 spans 13 residues. The germline V gene encodes CDR1 DFQATT and CDR2 SNEGSKA (reference sequence). The DNA of the CDR3 is TGCAGCTTTGTGGGGGCAGGGACGAAGACCCAGTACTTC. This translates into CSFVGAGTKTQYF.

This clonotype was seen only a few times. The chain links TRBV29-1 to TRBJ2-5, with D possibly TRBD2 on 6 matching bases. This CDR3 spans 14 amino acids. V lost 6 bases to trimming and J lost 5 bases, with 19 bases between them. CDR1 SQVTM and CDR2 ANQGSEA come from the germline V gene. The CDR3 sequence: CSVGLGLKGETQYF. In DNA form, the CDR3 reads TGCAGCGTGGGACTGGGATTAAAGGGGGAGACCCAGTACTTC.

Concerning this clonotype itself: The junction departs from germline at one end; a sequencing error may be responsible. The CDR3: CASSVGEGPNYGHTF. The CDR3 nucleotides read TGTGCCAGCAGCGTAGGGGAGGGGCCGAACTATGGCCACACCTTC. The chain carries TRBV9 and TRBJ1-2; D is perhaps TRBD1 (5 bases). This CDR3 comprises 15 residues. Germline loops: CDR1 SGDLS, CDR2 YYNGEE.

There are many counts of this clonotype. The chain is built from TRBV7-6 and TRBJ2-7, with D perhaps given as TRBD1 or TRBD2 (5 bases each). Trimming removed 4 bases at V and 0 bases at J, with 10 bases between. CDR1 is SGHVS and CDR2 is FNYEAQ in the germline V gene. The CDR3 sequence is 14 residues long. CDR3 bases: TGTGCCAGCAGCTGGGACGACAACTCCTACGAGCAGTACTTC. Translating gives CASSWDDNSYEQYF.

On this clonotype itself: A much larger clone differs by one base, so this may be a read error. The J gene is TRBJ2-4, the V gene TRBV6-1, with 7 bases aligning to TRBD2. The germline gives CDR1 MNHNS, CDR2 SASEGT. The CDR3 runs to 15 residues. CDR3 protein: CAGSEIGLVRNIQYF. The CDR3 nucleotides read TGTGCCGGCAGTGAGATTGGACTAGTTCGAAACATTCAGTACTTC.

This clonotype was detected once. A much larger clone differs by one base, so this may be a read error. The chain links TRBV5-5 to TRBJ2-5; the D is unclear. V lost 3 bases and J 11 bases, leaving 17 bases between the germline ends. Germline lookup yields CDR1 SGHKS and CDR2 YYEKEE (reference sequence). This CDR3 is built from 13 residues. CDR3 nucleotides: TGTGCCAGCAGCTCCCGGGCCCCCTACAAGCAGTACTTC. This encodes CASSSRAPYKQYF.

V and J are TRBV20-1 and TRBJ2-1; 10 bases line up with TRBD2. The length of the CDR3 is 15 residues. With V trimmed by 6 bases and J by 1 base, 6 bases remained unmatched. The germline CDR1 and CDR2 sequences are DFQATT and SNEGSKA (reference sequence). The CDR3 region is CSADPAGGSYNEQFF. The CDR3 DNA follows: TGCAGTGCCGACCCAGCGGGGGGGTCCTACAATGAGCAGTTCTTC.

This clonotype was picked up a small number of times. This chain connects TRBV11-2 to TRBJ2-1, with unresolved D. The V gene lost 3 bases and the J gene lost 5 bases, with 8 bases spanning the gap. Germline CDR1 SGHAT, CDR2 FQNNGV. This CDR3 spans 13 amino acids. CDR3 nucleotide sequence: TGTGCCAGCAGCTTTTATGAAAACAATGAGCAGTTCTTC. Translated, it gives CASSFYENNEQFF.

Points on this clonotype: A much larger clone differs from this one at a single base, so this may be a read error. This rearrangement joins TRBV7-9 to TRBJ2-5; the D call may be TRBD1 or TRBD2 (5 bases each). V lost 4 bases to trimming and J lost 3 bases, with 15 bases between them. The length of the CDR3 is 15 residues. CDR1 SEHNR and CDR2 FQNEAQ come from the germline V gene (reference sequence). The CDR3 sequence: CASSSPGRAKETQYF. CDR3 in DNA: TGTGCCAGCAGCTCACCGGGACGAGCCAAAGAGACCCAGTACTTC.

This chain joins TRBV5-1 and TRBJ2-1; the match to TRBD2 covers 7 bases. V shed 6 bases and J 4 bases; nucleotides not matched to a gene: 7. The CDR3 is made up of 14 amino acids. CDR1 and CDR2 from the germline V gene are SGHRS and YFSETQ. DNA for the CDR3: TGCGCCAGCACTCGGGGGGACGGGTACAATGAGCAGTTCTTC. This translates into CASTRGDGYNEQFF. Full variable domain (missing parts from reference TRBV5-1 and TRBJ2-1): KAGVTQTPRYLIKTRGQQVTLSCSPISGHRSVSWYQQTPGQGLQFLFEYFSETQRNKGNFPGRFSGRQFSNSRSEMNVSTLELGDSALYLCASTRGDGYNEQFFGPGTRLTVL.

The chain links TRBV4-2 to TRBJ2-7; D is perhaps TRBD2 (6 bases). Germline CDR1 reads LGHNA; CDR2 reads YNFKEQ. This CDR3 contains 17 residues. The V and J ends lost 4 bases and 0 bases respectively, with 19 bases between them. CDR3 amino acids: CASSPTRERPTSYEQYF. CDR3 DNA: TGTGCCAGCAGCCCAACCCGGGAGCGGCCGACCTCCTACGAGCAGTACTTC.

This clonotype was counted only a few times. This chain connects TRBV5-1 to TRBJ1-4; D gene unclear. The CDR3 runs to 13 residues. The V end lost 5 bases, the J end lost 8 bases, and 13 bases lay between the germline ends. Germline V gives CDR1 SGHRS, CDR2 YFSETQ. The CDR3 DNA reads as TGCGCCAGCAGAGTATCCAGTGTCGAAAAACTGTTTTTT. Encoded protein: CASRVSSVEKLFF. Supplemented by reference TRBV5-1 and TRBJ1-4, the full variable domain reads KAGVTQTPRYLIKTRGQQVTLSCSPISGHRSVSWYQQTPGQGLQFLFEYFSETQRNKGNFPGRFSGRQFSNSRSEMNVSTLELGDSALYLCASRVSSVEKLFFGSGTQLSVL.

CDR3 region: CASSVKGERDTGELFF. The CDR3 DNA reads TGTGCCAGCAGTGTGAAGGGCGAGCGGGACACCGGGGAGCTGTTTTTT. The V and J genes are TRBV2 and TRBJ2-2, with a tentative D call TRBD2 (6 bases). The germline V and J ends were trimmed by 4 bases and 3 bases, with 15 bases remaining between them. This CDR3 has 16 residues. The germline V gene encodes CDR1 SNHLY and CDR2 FYNNEI.

This clonotype was detected ten times or more. The DNA of the CDR3 is TGTGCCAGCAGTTCCAGGGGACTTTACAACGAGCAGTACTTC. Its translation: CASSSRGLYNEQYF. The V call is TRBV27, the J call TRBJ2-7; D could derive from TRBD1 or TRBD2 (6 bases each). V lost 4 bases, J lost 5 bases, and 15 bases lay in between. Germline V lookup: CDR1 MNHEY, CDR2 SMNVEV (reference sequence). The CDR3 loop spans 14 amino acids.

This chain joins TRBV3-1 and TRBJ2-1, with a weak D call TRBD2 (5 bases). Per the germline V gene, CDR1 is LGHDT and CDR2 is YNNKEL (reference sequence). The CDR3 extends over 17 amino acids. The germline V and J ends were trimmed by 4 bases and 13 bases, with 29 bases remaining between them. CDR3 in amino acids: CASSPRPSSGRYVEQFF. The CDR3 DNA sequence: TGTGCCAGCAGCCCTCGACCGTCCAGCGGTAGATACGTTGAACAGTTCTTC.